What follows describes a single T cell receptor beta chain. Its antigen remains unknown. TCRB transcripts that were expressed got sequenced, as all of the isolated RNA had been reverse transcribed. Clones were sequenced by immunoSEQ multiplex PCR, and TCRdb holds only the in-frame ones, with some missing. The sample lists under 70,000 clones, 50% to 75% occurring once. The entry originates in a study of beta chain features in type 1 diabetes. Regarding the study as a whole: Moderate but significant shortening of TCRB CDR3s was recorded in all four CD4+ subsets from Type 1 diabetes patients.

V shed 4 bases and J shed 0 bases, with 9 bases lying between them. CDR3 length: 15 amino acids. Germline-derived CDR1 and CDR2 are SEHNR and FQNEAQ (reference sequence). Sequencing was done on a sample of stem cell memory CD4+ T cells from blood. The chain employs TRBV7-9 and TRBJ2-2; D gene uncertain. This clonotype was obtained from a woman between 25 and 40 years old with type 1 diabetes. The CDR3 DNA is TGTGCCAGCAGCTATGGAGCGTCGAACACCGGGGAGCTGTTTTTT. As protein: CASSYGASNTGELFF.